A selection of T cell receptor beta chains follows, all from one sample in a study of blood T cell repertoires in COVID-19. Repertoires were generated with immunoSEQ multiplex PCR, while TCRdb's copy carries only in-frame clones and drops some. The sample has roughly 400,000 clones, about nine tenths seen once. Sequenced input: PBMCs or T cells enriched from blood (not recorded which). All receptors derive from a woman aged 25 to 45 who had recovered from COVID-19. Both conserved end residues are part of each CDR3. A D gene is named only where the DNA matches it firmly. Rows give clone size only sometimes, using once, few, many, or a class for an expanded clone.

size: NA; D: TRBD2; J: TRBJ2-3; V: TRBV7-6; DNA: TGTGCCAGCAGCCCCCGGTTCGGGCGGGGGTCAACAGATACGCAGTATTTT; CDR3: CASSPRFGRGSTDTQYF
size: NA; D: TRBD1; J: TRBJ2-2; V: TRBV5-4; DNA: TGTGCCAGCAGCTGGGGGACAGGGGGCCGGGGCACCGGGGAGCTGTTTTTT; CDR3: CASSWGTGGRGTGELFF
size: NA; D: NA; J: TRBJ1-3; V: TRBV9; DNA: TGTGCCAGCAGCGTAGAAGGGGTCGGCTCTGGAAACACCATATATTTT; CDR3: CASSVEGVGSGNTIYF
size: NA; D: TRBD1; J: TRBJ1-2; V: TRBV5-1; DNA: TGCGCCAGCAGCTTGGCCGCGGCAGGGGGCGCGAATTTAGTTGGCTACACCTTC; CDR3: CASSLAAAGGANLVGYTF
size: NA; D: TRBD1; J: TRBJ1-2; V: TRBV2; DNA: TGTGCCAGCAGTGCGGGACAGGGGGCGGGAGGCTACACCTTC; CDR3: CASSAGQGAGGYTF
size: NA; D: NA; J: TRBJ2-1; V: TRBV6-2/TRBV6-3; DNA: TGTGCCAGCAGTTATACGGAGACCTACAATGAGCAGTTCTTC; CDR3: CASSYTETYNEQFF
size: NA; D: NA; J: TRBJ2-5; V: TRBV3-1/TRBV3-2; DNA: TGTGCCAGCAGCCAGGGACATATCCAAGAGACCCAGTACTTC; CDR3: CASSQGHIQETQYF
size: NA; D: TRBD1; J: TRBJ1-1; V: TRBV30; DNA: TGTGCCTGGAGCAGCCAGGGACAGGGTAAGACTGAAGCTTTCTTT; CDR3: CAWSSQGQGKTEAFF
size: NA; D: NA; J: TRBJ1-2; V: TRBV4-1; DNA: TGCGCCAGCAGCCAAGATACCAGACTAGTAGGGGGCTACACCTTC; CDR3: CASSQDTRLVGGYTF
size: NA; D: NA; J: TRBJ2-7; V: TRBV4-1; DNA: TGCGCCAGCAGCCAGAATAGAGGATTTTCCTACGAGCAGTACTTC; CDR3: CASSQNRGFSYEQYF
size: NA; D: NA; J: TRBJ1-5; V: TRBV28; DNA: TGTGCCAGCAGTCGCGATCAGGGGTGGAGGCATTTT; CDR3: CASSRDQGWRHF
size: NA; D: NA; J: TRBJ2-1; V: TRBV5-1; DNA: TGCGCCAGCAGCTTCGAGGACAATGAGCAGTTCTTC; CDR3: CASSFEDNEQFF
size: once; D: NA; J: TRBJ1-1; V: TRBV6-5; DNA: TGTGCCAGCGCTCCCCGGCGGAGCGAAGCTTTCTTT; CDR3: CASAPRRSEAFF
size: NA; D: TRBD1; J: TRBJ2-3; V: TRBV5-1; DNA: TGCGCCAGCAGCTGGGACAGGGGTGGACTGGATACGCAGTATTTT; CDR3: CASSWDRGGLDTQYF
size: NA; D: NA; J: TRBJ1-1; V: TRBV7-9; DNA: TGTGCCAGCAGCTTAGTGGCAGAGAACACTGAAGCTTTCTTT; CDR3: CASSLVAENTEAFF
size: NA; D: NA; J: TRBJ2-7; V: TRBV12-3/TRBV12-4; DNA: TGTGCCAGCAGTGGGCTGTCCTACGAGCAGTACTTC; CDR3: CASSGLSYEQYF
size: NA; D: NA; J: TRBJ2-1; V: TRBV7-8; DNA: TGTGCCAGCAGTAGAACAGGGACCTATGAGCAGTTCTTC; CDR3: CASSRTGTYEQFF
size: NA; D: NA; J: TRBJ2-7; V: TRBV10-1; DNA: TGCGCCAGCAGTGGACTCGGGAGATCGTCAGAGCAGTACTTC; CDR3: CASSGLGRSSEQYF
size: NA; D: TRBD2; J: TRBJ2-7; V: TRBV27; DNA: TGTGCCAGCAGTTTACTGGCTAGCGGTTCCTACGAGCAGTACTTC; CDR3: CASSLLASGSYEQYF
size: NA; D: TRBD1; J: TRBJ1-2; V: TRBV6-2/TRBV6-3; DNA: TGTGCCAGCAGCCTTCGGGCGACAGGGAACTATGGCTACACCTTC; CDR3: CASSLRATGNYGYTF
size: NA; D: NA; J: TRBJ2-5; V: TRBV7-6; DNA: TGTGCCAGCAGCTTAGATGGGGGCATGGAGACCCAGTACTTC; CDR3: CASSLDGGMETQYF
size: NA; D: NA; J: TRBJ1-2; V: TRBV11-2; DNA: TGTGCCAGCAGCTTAGATTTAGGGACACGCACCTATGGCTACACCTTC; CDR3: CASSLDLGTRTYGYTF
size: NA; D: NA; J: TRBJ2-7; V: TRBV3-1/TRBV3-2; DNA: TGTGCCAGCAGCCAAACGCTAAAGGGGGAGCAGTACTTC; CDR3: CASSQTLKGEQYF
size: NA; D: TRBD1; J: TRBJ1-1; V: TRBV27; DNA: TGTGCCAGCAGGTTGACAGGGCTGAACACTGAAGCTTTCTTT; CDR3: CASRLTGLNTEAFF